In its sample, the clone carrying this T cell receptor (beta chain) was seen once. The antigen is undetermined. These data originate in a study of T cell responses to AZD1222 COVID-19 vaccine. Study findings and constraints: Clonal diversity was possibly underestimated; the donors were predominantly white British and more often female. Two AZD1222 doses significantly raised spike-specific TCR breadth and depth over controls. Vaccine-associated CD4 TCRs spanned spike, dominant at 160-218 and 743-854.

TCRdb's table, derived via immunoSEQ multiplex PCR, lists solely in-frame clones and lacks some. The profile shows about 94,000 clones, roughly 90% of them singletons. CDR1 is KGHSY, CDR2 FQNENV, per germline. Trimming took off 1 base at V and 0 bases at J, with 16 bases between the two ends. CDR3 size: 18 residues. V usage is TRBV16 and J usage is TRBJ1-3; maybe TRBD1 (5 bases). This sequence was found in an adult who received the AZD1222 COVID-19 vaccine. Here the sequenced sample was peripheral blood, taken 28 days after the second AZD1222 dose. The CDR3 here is CASSQLVRTSSSGNTIYF. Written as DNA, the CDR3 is TGTGCCAGCAGCCAATTAGTAAGGACATCCAGCTCTGGAAACACCATATATTTT.